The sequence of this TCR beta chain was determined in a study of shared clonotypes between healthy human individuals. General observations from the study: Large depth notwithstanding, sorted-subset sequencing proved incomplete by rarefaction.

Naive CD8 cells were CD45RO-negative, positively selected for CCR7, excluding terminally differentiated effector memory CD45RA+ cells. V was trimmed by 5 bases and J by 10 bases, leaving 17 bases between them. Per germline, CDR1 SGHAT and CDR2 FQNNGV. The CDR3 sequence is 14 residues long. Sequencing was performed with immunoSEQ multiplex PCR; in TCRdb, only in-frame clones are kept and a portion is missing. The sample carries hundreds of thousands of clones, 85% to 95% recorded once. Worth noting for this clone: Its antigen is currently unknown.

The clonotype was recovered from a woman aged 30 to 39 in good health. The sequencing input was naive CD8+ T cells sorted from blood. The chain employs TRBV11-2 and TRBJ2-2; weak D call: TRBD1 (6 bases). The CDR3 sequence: CASSDTGWIKELFF. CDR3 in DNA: TGTGCCAGCAGCGACACAGGGTGGATTAAGGAGCTGTTTTTT.